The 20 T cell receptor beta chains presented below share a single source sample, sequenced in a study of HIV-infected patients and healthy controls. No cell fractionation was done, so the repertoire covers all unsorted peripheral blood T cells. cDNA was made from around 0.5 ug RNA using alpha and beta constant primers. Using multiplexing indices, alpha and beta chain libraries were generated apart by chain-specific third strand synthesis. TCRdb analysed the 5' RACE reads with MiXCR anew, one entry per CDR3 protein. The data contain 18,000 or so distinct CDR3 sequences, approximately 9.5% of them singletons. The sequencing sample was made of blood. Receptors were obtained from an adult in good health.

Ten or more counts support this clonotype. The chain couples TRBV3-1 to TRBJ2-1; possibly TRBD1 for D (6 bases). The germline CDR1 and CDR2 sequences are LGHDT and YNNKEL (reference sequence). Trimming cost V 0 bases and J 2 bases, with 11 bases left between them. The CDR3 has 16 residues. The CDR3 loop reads CASSQDLTGTYNEQFF. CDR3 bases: TGTGCCAGCAGCCAAGATTTGACAGGAACCTACAATGAGCAGTTCTTC.

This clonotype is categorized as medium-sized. The DNA of the CDR3 is TGTGCCAGCAGCCAGAACGCCGGGACTAGCGGGAGGGCCGCCTACGAGCAGTACTTC. Translating gives CASSQNAGTSGRAAYEQYF. The chain combines TRBV4-2 with TRBJ2-7; the match to TRBD2 covers 16 bases. V was clipped by 3 bases and J by 2 bases; unmatched bases: 10. The CDR3 is 19 residues long. Germline V gene lookup returns CDR1 LGHNA and CDR2 YNFKEQ.

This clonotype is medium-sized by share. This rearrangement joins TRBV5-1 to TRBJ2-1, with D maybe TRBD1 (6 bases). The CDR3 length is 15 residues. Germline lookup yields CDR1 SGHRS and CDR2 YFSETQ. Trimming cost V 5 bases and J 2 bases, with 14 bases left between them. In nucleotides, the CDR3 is TGCGCCAGCAGTTTAGGACAGCCGACCTACAATGAGCAGTTCTTC. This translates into CASSLGQPTYNEQFF.

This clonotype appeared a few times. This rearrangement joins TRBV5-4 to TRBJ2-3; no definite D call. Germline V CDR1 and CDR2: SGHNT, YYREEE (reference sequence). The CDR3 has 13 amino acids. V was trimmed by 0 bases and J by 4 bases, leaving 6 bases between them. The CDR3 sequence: CASSLDAPDTQYF. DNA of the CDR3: TGTGCCAGCAGCTTGGATGCCCCAGATACGCAGTATTTT.

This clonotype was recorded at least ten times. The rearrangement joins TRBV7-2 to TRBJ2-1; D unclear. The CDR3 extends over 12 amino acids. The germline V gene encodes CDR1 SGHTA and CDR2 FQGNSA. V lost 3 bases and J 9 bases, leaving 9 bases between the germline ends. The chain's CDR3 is CASSFGVGEQFF. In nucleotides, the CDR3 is TGTGCCAGCAGCTTTGGTGTCGGTGAGCAGTTCTTC.

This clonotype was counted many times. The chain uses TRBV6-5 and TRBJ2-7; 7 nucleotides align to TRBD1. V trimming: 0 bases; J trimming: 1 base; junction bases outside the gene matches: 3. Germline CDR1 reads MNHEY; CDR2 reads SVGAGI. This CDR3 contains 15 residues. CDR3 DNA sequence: TGTGCCAGCAGTTACTCTGAGGGGGCTTCCTACGAGCAGTACTTC. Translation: CASSYSEGASYEQYF.

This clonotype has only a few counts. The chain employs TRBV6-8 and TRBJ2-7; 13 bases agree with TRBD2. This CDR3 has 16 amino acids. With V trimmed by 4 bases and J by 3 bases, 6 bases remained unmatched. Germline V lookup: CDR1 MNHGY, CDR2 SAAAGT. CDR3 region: CASSCRGLAGDYEQYF. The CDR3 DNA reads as TGTGCCAGCAGTTGCCGAGGACTAGCGGGGGACTACGAGCAGTACTTC.

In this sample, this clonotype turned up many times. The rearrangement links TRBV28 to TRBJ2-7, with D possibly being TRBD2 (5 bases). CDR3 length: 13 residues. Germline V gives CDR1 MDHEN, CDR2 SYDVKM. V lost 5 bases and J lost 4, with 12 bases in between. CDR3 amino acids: CASSPQRIYEQYF. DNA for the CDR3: TGTGCCAGCAGTCCCCAGCGGATATACGAGCAGTACTTC.

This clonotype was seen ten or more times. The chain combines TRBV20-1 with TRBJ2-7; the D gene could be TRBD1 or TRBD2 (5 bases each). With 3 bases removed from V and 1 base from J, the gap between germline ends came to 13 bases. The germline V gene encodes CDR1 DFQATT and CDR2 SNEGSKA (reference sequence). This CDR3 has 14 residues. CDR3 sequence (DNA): TGCAGTGCTAGCCCAGACTGGGGGTCCTACGAGCAGTACTTC. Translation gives CSASPDWGSYEQYF.

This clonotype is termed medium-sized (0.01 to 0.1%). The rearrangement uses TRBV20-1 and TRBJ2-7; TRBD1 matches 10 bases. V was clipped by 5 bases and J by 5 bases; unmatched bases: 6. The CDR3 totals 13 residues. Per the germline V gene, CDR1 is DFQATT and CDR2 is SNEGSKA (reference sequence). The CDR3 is CSALGQGTDEQYF. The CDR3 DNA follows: TGCAGTGCTTTGGGACAGGGGACAGACGAGCAGTACTTC.

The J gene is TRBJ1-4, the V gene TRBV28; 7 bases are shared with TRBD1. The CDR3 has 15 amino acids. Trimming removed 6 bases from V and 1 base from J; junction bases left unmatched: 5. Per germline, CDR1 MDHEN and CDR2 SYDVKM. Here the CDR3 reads CASRLRQGTNEKLFF. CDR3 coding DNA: TGTGCCAGCAGGTTAAGACAGGGAACTAATGAAAAACTGTTTTTT.

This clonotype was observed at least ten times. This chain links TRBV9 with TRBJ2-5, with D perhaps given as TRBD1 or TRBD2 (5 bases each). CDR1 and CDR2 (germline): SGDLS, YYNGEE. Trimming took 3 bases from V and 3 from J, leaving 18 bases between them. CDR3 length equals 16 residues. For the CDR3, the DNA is TGTGCCAGCAGCGAGGGGACCATAGCGACTGAAGAGACCCAGTACTTC. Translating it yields CASSEGTIATEETQYF.

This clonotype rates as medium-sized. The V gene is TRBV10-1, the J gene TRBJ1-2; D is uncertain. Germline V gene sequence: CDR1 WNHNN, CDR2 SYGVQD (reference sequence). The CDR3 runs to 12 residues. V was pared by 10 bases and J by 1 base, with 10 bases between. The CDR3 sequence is CAISTLNYGYTF. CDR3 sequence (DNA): TGCGCCATTTCGACTCTTAACTATGGCTACACCTTC.

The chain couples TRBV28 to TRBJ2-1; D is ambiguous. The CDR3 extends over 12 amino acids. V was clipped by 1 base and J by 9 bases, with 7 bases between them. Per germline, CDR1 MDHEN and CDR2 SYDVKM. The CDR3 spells CASSLSWGEQFF. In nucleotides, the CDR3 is TGTGCCAGCAGTTTATCGTGGGGTGAGCAGTTCTTC.

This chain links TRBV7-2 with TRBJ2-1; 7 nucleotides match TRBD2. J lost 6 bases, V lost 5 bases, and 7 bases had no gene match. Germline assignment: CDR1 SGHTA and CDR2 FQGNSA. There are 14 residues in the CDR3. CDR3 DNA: TGTGCCAGCAGCCTCGTGAGACTAGCCAATGAGCAGTTCTTC. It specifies CASSLVRLANEQFF.

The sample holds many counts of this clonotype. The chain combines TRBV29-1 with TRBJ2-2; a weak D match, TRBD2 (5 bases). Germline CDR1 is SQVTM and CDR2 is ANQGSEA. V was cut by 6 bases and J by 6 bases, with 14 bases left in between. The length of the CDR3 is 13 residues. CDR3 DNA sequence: TGCAGCGTGACCAAGCGGCAGGCCGGGGAGCTGTTTTTT. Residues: CSVTKRQAGELFF.

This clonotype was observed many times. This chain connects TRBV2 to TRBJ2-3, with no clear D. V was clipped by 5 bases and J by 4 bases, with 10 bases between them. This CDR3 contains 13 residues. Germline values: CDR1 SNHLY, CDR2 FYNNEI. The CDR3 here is CASSIVRPDTQYF. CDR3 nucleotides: TGTGCCAGCAGTATAGTTCGCCCAGATACGCAGTATTTT.

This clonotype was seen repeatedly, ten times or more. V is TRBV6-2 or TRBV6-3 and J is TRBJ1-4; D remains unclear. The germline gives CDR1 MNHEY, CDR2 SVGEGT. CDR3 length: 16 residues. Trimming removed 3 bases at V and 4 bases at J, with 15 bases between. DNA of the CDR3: TGTGCCAGCAGTTATGACCCAGAAGCCCTTAATGAAAAACTGTTTTTT. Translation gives CASSYDPEALNEKLFF.

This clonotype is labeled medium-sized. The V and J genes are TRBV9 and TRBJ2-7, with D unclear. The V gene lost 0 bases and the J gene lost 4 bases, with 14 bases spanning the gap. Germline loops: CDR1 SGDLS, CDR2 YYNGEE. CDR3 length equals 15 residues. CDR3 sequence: CASSVASRGVYEQYF. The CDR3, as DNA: TGTGCCAGCAGCGTAGCGTCTAGAGGCGTTTACGAGCAGTACTTC.

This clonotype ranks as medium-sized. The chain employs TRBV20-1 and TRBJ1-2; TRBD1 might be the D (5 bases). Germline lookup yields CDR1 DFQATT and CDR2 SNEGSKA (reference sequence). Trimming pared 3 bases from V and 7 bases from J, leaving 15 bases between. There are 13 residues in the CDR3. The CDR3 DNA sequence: TGCAGTGCTAGGGGACGGCGGAAGCGTGGCTACACCTTC. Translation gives CSARGRRKRGYTF.